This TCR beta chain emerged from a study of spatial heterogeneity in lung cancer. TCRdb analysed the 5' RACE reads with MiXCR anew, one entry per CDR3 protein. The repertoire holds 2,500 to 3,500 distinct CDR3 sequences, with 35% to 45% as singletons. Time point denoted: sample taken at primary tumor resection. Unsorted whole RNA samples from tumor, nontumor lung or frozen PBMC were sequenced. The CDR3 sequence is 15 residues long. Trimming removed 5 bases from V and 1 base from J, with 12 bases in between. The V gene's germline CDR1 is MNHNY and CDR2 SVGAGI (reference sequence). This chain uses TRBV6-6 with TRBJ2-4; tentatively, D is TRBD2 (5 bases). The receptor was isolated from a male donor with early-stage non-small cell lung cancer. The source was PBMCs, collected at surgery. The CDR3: CASSPTGMAKNIQYF. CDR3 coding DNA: TGTGCCAGCAGTCCAACGGGAATGGCCAAAAACATTCAGTACTTC.